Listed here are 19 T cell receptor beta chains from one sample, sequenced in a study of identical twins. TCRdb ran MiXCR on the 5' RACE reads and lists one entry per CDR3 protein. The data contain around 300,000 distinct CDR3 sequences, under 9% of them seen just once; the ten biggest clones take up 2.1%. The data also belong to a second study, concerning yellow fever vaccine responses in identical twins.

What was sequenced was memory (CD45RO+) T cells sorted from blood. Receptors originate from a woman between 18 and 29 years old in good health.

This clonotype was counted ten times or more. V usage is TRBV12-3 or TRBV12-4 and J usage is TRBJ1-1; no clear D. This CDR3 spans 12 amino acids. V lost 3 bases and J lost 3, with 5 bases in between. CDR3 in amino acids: CASSFIYTEAFF. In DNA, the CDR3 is TGTGCCAGCAGTTTTATATACACTGAAGCTTTCTTT.

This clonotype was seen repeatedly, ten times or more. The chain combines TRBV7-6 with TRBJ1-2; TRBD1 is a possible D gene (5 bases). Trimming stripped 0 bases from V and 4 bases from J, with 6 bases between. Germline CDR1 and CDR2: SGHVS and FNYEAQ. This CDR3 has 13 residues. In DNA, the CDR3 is TGTGCCAGCAGCTTAGCAGGGGCCTATGGCTACACCTTC. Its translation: CASSLAGAYGYTF. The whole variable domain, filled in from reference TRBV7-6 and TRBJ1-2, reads GAGVSQSPRYKVTKRGQDVALRCDPISGHVSLYWYRQALGQGPEFLTYFNYEAQQDKSGLPNDRFSAERPEGSISTLTIQRTEQRDSAMYRCASSLAGAYGYTFGSGTRLTVV.

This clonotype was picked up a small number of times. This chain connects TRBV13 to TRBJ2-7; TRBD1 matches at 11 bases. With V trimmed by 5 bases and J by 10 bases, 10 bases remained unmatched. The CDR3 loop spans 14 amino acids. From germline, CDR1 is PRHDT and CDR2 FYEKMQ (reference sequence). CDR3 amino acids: CASSTWTGGEFQYF. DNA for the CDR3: TGTGCCAGCAGCACATGGACAGGGGGCGAGTTTCAGTACTTC.

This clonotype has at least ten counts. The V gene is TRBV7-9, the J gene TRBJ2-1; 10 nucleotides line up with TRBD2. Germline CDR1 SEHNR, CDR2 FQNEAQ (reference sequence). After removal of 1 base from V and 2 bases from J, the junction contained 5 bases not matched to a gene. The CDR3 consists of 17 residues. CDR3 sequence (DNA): TGTGCCAGCAGCTTAGGGACTAGCGGTAATACCTACAATGAGCAGTTCTTC. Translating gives CASSLGTSGNTYNEQFF. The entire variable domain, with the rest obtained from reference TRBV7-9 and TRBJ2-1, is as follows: DTGVSQNPRHKITKRGQNVTFRCDPISEHNRLYWYRQTLGQGPEFLTYFQNEAQLEKSRLLSDRFSAERPKGSFSTLEIQRTEQGDSAMYLCASSLGTSGNTYNEQFFGPGTRLTVL.

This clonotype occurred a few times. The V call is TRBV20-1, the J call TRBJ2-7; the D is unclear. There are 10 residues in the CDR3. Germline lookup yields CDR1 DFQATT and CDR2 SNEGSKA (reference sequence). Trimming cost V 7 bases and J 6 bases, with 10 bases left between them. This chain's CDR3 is CSEPPLEQYF. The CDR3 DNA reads TGCAGTGAACCCCCTCTCGAGCAGTACTTC.

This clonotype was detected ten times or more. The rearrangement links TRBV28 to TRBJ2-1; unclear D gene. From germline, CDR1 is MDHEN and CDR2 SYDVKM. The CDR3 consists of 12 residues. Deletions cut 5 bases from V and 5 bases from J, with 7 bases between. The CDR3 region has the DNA TGTGCCAGCAGTAAGAGTCACAATGAGCAGTTCTTC. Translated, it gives CASSKSHNEQFF.

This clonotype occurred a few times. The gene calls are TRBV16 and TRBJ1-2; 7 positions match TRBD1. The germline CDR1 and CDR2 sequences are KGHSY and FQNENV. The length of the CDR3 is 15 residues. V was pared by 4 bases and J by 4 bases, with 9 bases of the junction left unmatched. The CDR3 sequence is CASSPRQGRLYGYTF. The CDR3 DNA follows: TGTGCCAGCAGCCCCCGACAGGGTCGGCTCTATGGCTACACCTTC.

The CDR3 spells CASSLSMAVTGDKRGANVLTF. CDR3 in DNA: TGTGCCAGCAGCTTAAGCATGGCCGTGACAGGGGATAAGAGAGGGGCCAACGTCCTGACTTTC. The chain joins TRBV7-6 to TRBJ2-6; 8 positions match TRBD1. J gave up 4 bases and V 2 bases, and 19 bases lay outside the gene matches. Germline V gene lookup returns CDR1 SGHVS and CDR2 FNYEAQ. The CDR3 loop spans 21 amino acids. Variable domain in full (rest from reference TRBV7-6 and TRBJ2-6): GAGVSQSPRYKVTKRGQDVALRCDPISGHVSLYWYRQALGQGPEFLTYFNYEAQQDKSGLPNDRFSAERPEGSISTLTIQRTEQRDSAMYRCASSLSMAVTGDKRGANVLTFGAGSRLTVL.

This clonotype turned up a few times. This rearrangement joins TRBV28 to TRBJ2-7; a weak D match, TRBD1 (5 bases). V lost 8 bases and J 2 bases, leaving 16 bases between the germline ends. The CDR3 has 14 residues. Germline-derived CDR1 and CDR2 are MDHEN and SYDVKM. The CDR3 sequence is CASQDTTNPYEQYF. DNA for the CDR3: TGTGCCAGCCAGGACACAACTAACCCCTACGAGCAGTACTTC.

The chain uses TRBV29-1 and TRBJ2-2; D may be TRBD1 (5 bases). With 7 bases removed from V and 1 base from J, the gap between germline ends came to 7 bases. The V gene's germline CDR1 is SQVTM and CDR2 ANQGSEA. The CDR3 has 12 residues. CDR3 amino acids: CSGGLNTGELFF. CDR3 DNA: TGCAGCGGGGGCCTGAACACCGGGGAGCTGTTTTTT.

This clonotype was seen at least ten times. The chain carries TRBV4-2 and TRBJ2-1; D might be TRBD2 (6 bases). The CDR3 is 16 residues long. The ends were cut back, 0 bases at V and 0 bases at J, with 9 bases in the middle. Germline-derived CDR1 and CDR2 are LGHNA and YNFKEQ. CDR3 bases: TGTGCCAGCAGCCAAGATTTGGGGGGCTCCTACAATGAGCAGTTCTTC. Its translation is CASSQDLGGSYNEQFF.

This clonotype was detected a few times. The CDR3 DNA sequence: TGTGCCAGCAGCCCTGCCTCGATGGGTTCACCCCTCCACTTT. It specifies CASSPASMGSPLHF. The rearrangement uses TRBV9 and TRBJ1-6; no clear D gene. Trimming shortened V by 4 bases and J by 9 bases, and 14 bases separated the two germline ends. This CDR3 contains 14 residues. Germline V gene sequence: CDR1 SGDLS, CDR2 YYNGEE.

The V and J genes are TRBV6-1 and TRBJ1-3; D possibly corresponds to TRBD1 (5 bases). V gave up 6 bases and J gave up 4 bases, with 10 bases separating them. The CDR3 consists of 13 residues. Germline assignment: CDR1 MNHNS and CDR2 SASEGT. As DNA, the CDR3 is TGTGCCAGCAGCCGGGACGGCGGAAACACCATATATTTT. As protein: CASSRDGGNTIYF.

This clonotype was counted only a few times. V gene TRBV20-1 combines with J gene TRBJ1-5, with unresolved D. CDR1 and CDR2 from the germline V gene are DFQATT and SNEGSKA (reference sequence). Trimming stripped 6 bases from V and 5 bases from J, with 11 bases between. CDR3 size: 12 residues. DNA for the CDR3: TGCAGTGCCGGGGAGATGGATCAGCCCCAGCATTTT. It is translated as CSAGEMDQPQHF.

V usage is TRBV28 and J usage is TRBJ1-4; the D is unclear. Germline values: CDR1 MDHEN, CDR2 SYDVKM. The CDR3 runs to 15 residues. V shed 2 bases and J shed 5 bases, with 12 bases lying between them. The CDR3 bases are TGTGCCAGCAGTTTAGGTGGCAACAAAAATGAAAAACTGTTTTTT. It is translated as CASSLGGNKNEKLFF.

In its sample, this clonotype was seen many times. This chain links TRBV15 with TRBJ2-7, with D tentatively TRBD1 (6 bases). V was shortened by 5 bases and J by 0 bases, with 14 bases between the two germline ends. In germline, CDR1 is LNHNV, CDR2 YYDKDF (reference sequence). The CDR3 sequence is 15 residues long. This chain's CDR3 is CATSPNLQGSYEQYF. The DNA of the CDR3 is TGTGCCACCAGCCCCAACCTACAGGGCTCCTACGAGCAGTACTTC.

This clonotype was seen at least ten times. CDR3 DNA sequence: TGTGCCAGCAGTCCCATGGGTAATGAAAAACTGTTTTTT. The encoded protein is CASSPMGNEKLFF. The chain recombines TRBV12-3 or TRBV12-4 with TRBJ1-4; no firm D call. V lost 5 bases to trimming and J lost 4 bases, with 8 bases between them. CDR3 length: 13 residues.

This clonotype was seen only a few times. The CDR3 sequence: CASSRLSSGVSSYNEQFF. The DNA for the CDR3 is TGTGCCAGTAGTAGGTTGTCTAGCGGGGTTAGCTCCTACAATGAGCAGTTCTTC. The rearrangement joins TRBV19 to TRBJ2-1, with TRBD2 matching over 9 bases. V shed 4 bases, J shed 0 bases, and the junction held 10 bases outside the gene matches. The CDR3 spans 18 residues. The germline V gene has CDR1 LNHDA and CDR2 SQIVND (reference sequence).

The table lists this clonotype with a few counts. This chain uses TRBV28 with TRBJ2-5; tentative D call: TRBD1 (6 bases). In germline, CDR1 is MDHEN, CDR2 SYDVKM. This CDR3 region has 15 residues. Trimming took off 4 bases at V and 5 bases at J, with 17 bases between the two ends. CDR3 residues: CASSSRRTVWETQYF. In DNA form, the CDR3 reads TGTGCCAGCAGTTCGCGAAGGACAGTTTGGGAGACCCAGTACTTC.